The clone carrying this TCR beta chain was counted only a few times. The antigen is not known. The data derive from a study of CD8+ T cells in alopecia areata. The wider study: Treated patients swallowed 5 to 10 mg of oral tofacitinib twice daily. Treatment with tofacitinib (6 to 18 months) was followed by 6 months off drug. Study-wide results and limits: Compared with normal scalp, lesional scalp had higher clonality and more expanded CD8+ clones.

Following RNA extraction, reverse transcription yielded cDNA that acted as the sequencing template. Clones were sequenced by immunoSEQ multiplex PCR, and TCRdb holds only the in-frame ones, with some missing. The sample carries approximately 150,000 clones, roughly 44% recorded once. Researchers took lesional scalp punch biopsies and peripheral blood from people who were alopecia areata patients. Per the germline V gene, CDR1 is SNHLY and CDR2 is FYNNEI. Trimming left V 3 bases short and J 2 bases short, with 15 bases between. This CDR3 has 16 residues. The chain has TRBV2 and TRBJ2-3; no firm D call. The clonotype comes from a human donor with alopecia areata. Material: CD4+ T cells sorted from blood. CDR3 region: CASSERIDRITDTQYF. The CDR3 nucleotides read TGTGCCAGCAGTGAGCGTATAGACCGAATCACAGATACGCAGTATTTT.